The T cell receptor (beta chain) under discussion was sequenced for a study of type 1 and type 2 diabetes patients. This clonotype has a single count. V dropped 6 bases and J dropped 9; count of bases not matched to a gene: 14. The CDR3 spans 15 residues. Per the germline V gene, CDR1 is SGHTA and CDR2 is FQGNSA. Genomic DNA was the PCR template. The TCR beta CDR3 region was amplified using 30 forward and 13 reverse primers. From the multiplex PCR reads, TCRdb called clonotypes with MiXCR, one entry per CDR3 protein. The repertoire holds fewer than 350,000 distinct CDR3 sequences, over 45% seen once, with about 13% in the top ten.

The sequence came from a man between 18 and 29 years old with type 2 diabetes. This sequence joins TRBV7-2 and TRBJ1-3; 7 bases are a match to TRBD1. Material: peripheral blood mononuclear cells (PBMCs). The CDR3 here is CASRAQGQVEGTIYF. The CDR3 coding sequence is TGTGCCAGCAGGGCACAAGGACAGGTCGAGGGCACCATATATTTT.